This TCR beta chain emerged from a study of blood T cells in healthy people across ages. Study-level findings and limits: There was a strong correlation between TCR beta diversity and naive T cell percentage. Higher diversity and more naive CD4+ cells were features of long-lived donors, compared to aged donors.

As for this clonotype: The antigen remains unidentified.

Primed by a sample-barcoded 5' primer and a J-beta primer mix, a second PCR proceeded for roughly 6 to 12 cycles. Via MiXCR, TCRdb re-called the 5' RACE reads, giving one row per CDR3 protein. The sample contains some 1.5 million distinct CDR3 sequences, roughly 30% of which appear only once. Input material: blood. This receptor was identified in a woman in her twenties or thirties in good health.

CDR3 nucleotides: TGTGCCAGCAGCCAAGAATTAGTGGGCGGGGGCTACACCTTC. As protein: CASSQELVGGGYTF. The rearrangement links TRBV3-1 to TRBJ1-2, with D hard to call. V shed 0 bases and J shed 8 bases, with 13 bases lying between them. The CDR3 consists of 14 residues. Germline-derived CDR1 and CDR2 are LGHDT and YNNKEL (reference sequence).